This T cell receptor beta chain derives from a study of blood T cell repertoires in COVID-19. Turning to the study itself: Sites in the United States, Italy and Spain provided acute and convalescent COVID-19 samples. In each case, the material was cDNA or gDNA derived from T cells, B-cell-depleted T cells, or PBMCs.

Germline V gives CDR1 MNHEY, CDR2 SVGAGI. The CDR3 contains 13 residues. V lost 7 bases and J lost 4; bases outside the gene matches: 6. Original processing methods: Amplification with reference gene primers provided the estimates of nucleated cell counts. The table came from immunoSEQ multiplex PCR; TCRdb's copy has only in-frame clones and leaves some out. D and trimming were read from the DNA, whereas the V and J calls and clone size are those reported in that table. This table has roughly 240,000 clones, 86% appearing once. The receptor was derived from a man aged 18 to 30 with active or convalescent COVID-19. Sequencing was carried out using peripheral blood. The genes are TRBV6-5 and TRBJ2-7; 8 bases match TRBD2. CDR3 in DNA: TGTGCCAGCACCCGCGGGGGGAGGTACGAGCAGTACTTC. Translating gives CASTRGGRYEQYF.